Presented here are 30 T cell receptor beta chains from one specimen sequenced in a study of blood T cell repertoires in COVID-19. This table comes from immunoSEQ multiplex PCR, and its TCRdb copy is limited to in-frame clones, with some not included. The table includes 200,000 to 250,000 clones, around four fifths detected once. The specimen was peripheral blood. Receptors were obtained from a woman aged 60 to 75 with active or convalescent COVID-19.

This chain connects TRBV13 to TRBJ1-1, with D hard to call. CDR1 is PRHDT, CDR2 FYEKMQ, per germline (reference sequence). CDR3 length equals 11 residues. Trimming took 5 bases from V and 6 from J, leaving 7 bases between them. Written as DNA, the CDR3 is TGTGCCAGCAGCCCAGGCGCTGAAGCTTTCTTT. This codes for CASSPGAEAFF. The full variable domain, rest sourced from reference TRBV13 and TRBJ1-1, is AAGVIQSPRHLIKEKRETATLKCYPIPRHDTVYWYQQGPGQDPQFLISFYEKMQSDKGSIPDRFSAQQFSDYHSELNMSSLELGDSALYFCASSPGAEAFFGQGTRLTVV.

V is TRBV7-9 and J is TRBJ1-3; tentative D call: TRBD1 (5 bases). The CDR3 extends over 14 amino acids. CDR1 is SEHNR, CDR2 FQNEAQ, per germline (reference sequence). V was shortened by 5 bases and J by 2 bases, with 10 bases between the two germline ends. CDR3 coding DNA: TGTGCCAGCAGCCCTACGGGGGCTGGAAACACCATATATTTT. Translated: CASSPTGAGNTIYF. Using reference TRBV7-9 and TRBJ1-3 for the parts outside the CDR3, the full variable domain is DTGVSQNPRHKITKRGQNVTFRCDPISEHNRLYWYRQTLGQGPEFLTYFQNEAQLEKSRLLSDRFSAERPKGSFSTLEIQRTEQGDSAMYLCASSPTGAGNTIYFGEGSWLTVV.

V gene TRBV7-2 combines with J gene TRBJ2-5, with a possible D match to TRBD2 (6 bases). V was cut by 0 bases and J by 5 bases, with 13 bases left in between. Germline-derived CDR1 and CDR2 are SGHTA and FQGNSA. This CDR3 comprises 15 residues. The CDR3 DNA reads TGTGCCAGCAGCTTAGCACACACCCGGGGGGAGACCCAGTACTTC. Its translation: CASSLAHTRGETQYF.

This clone was counted a single time. The CDR3: CASSLGDREDEQYF. CDR3 DNA: TGCGCCAGCAGCTTGGGGGACAGGGAAGACGAGCAGTACTTC. The genes are TRBV5-1 and TRBJ2-7; TRBD1 aligns across 9 bases. This CDR3 is built from 14 residues. Germline V gene sequence: CDR1 SGHRS, CDR2 YFSETQ. Trimming removed 0 bases from V and 5 bases from J; junction bases left unmatched: 3.

Note on this clone: Other DNA sequences from this sample encode an identical CDR3 as well. The chain combines TRBV2 with TRBJ2-5; 9 nucleotides match TRBD1. Germline CDR1 SNHLY, CDR2 FYNNEI. Unmatched junction bases numbered 5, after V lost 7 bases and J lost 5 bases. The CDR3 loop spans 13 amino acids. The chain's CDR3 is CASNRGRGETQYF. In DNA, the CDR3 is TGTGCCAGCAACAGGGGGCGCGGGGAGACCCAGTACTTC.

The chain recombines TRBV10-3 with TRBJ2-2, with D possibly TRBD1 on 5 matching bases. V was cut by 8 bases and J by 1 base, with 8 bases left in between. The CDR3 is 13 amino acids. Germline CDR1 ENHRY, CDR2 SYGVKD. CDR3 in DNA: TGTGCCATCGCCGGACAGAACACCGGGGAGCTGTTTTTT. It codes for CAIAGQNTGELFF.

This clone was picked up one time. The rearrangement links TRBV5-5 to TRBJ2-1; a possible D gene is TRBD1 (6 bases). CDR3 length: 15 amino acids. Germline lookup yields CDR1 SGHKS and CDR2 YYEKEE (reference sequence). V was pared by 0 bases and J by 4 bases, with 11 bases between. The CDR3: CASSLGTGLYNEQFF. The CDR3 region has the DNA TGTGCCAGCAGCTTGGGAACAGGGCTGTACAATGAGCAGTTCTTC.

This clone was seen a single time. The gene calls are TRBV30 and TRBJ1-4, with D uncertain. CDR1 is GTSNPN and CDR2 is SVGIG in the germline V gene (reference sequence). The CDR3 is 13 amino acids. Between the trimmed V and J ends, which lost 1 base and 5 bases, there was a span of 8 bases. CDR3 residues: CAWSERWNEKLFF. The CDR3, as DNA: TGTGCCTGGAGTGAGCGGTGGAATGAAAAACTGTTTTTT.

The chain has TRBV5-1 and TRBJ2-7, with D maybe TRBD2 (5 bases). The V and J ends lost 3 bases and 4 bases respectively, with 20 bases between them. The CDR3 has 16 amino acids. From germline, CDR1 is SGHRS and CDR2 YFSETQ. The CDR3 DNA is TGCGCCAGCAGCTCGGGTTCAGACCGAGGGAAATACGAGCAGTACTTC. Protein product: CASSSGSDRGKYEQYF.

This clone was counted a single time. V usage is TRBV24-1 and J usage is TRBJ2-2; D remains unclear. V was cut by 4 bases and J by 1 base, with 6 bases left in between. This CDR3 region has 14 residues. In germline, CDR1 is KGHDR, CDR2 SFDVKD. The CDR3 DNA reads as TGTGCCACCAGTGACTTCAGGAACACCGGGGAGCTGTTTTTT. Translation gives CATSDFRNTGELFF.

The CDR3 nucleotides are TGCAGCGTTGGGGCTACCCAATACACAGATACGCAGTATTTT. This translates into CSVGATQYTDTQYF. The chain carries TRBV29-1 and TRBJ2-3; D remains ambiguous. Trimming took off 4 bases at V and 2 bases at J, with 13 bases between the two ends. The CDR3 contains 14 residues. Germline V gives CDR1 SQVTM, CDR2 ANQGSEA.

In this sample, this clone turned up once. The CDR3 sequence is CASSLGDLITDTQYF. As DNA, the CDR3 is TGTGCCAGCAGCTTAGGGGACTTAATCACAGATACGCAGTATTTT. The V call is TRBV7-9, the J call TRBJ2-3, with D maybe TRBD2 (6 bases). The CDR3 has 15 residues. Per the germline V gene, CDR1 is SEHNR and CDR2 is FQNEAQ (reference sequence). Trimming shortened V by 1 base and J by 2 bases, and 10 bases separated the two germline ends.

This chain uses TRBV11-2 with TRBJ2-1, with a possible D match to TRBD2 (6 bases). CDR3 length equals 12 residues. CDR1 is SGHAT and CDR2 is FQNNGV in the germline V gene. V lost 5 bases and J lost 6, with 8 bases in between. CDR3 in DNA: TGTGCCAGCAGCCGTAGCGGCAATGAGCAGTTCTTC. Protein product: CASSRSGNEQFF.

This chain connects TRBV30 to TRBJ1-4; 8 bases are shared with TRBD1. The CDR3 spans 15 residues. The trim removed 1 base at V and 8 bases at J, leaving 9 bases unmatched. Germline V gene sequence: CDR1 GTSNPN, CDR2 SVGIG (reference sequence). CDR3 nucleotides: TGTGCCTGGAGTGGGCTAAGGACAGGGACCGAAAAACTGTTTTTT. Encoded protein: CAWSGLRTGTEKLFF.

This chain uses TRBV5-5 with TRBJ2-5; TRBD2 agrees at 10 bases. V was pared by 9 bases and J by 2 bases, with 7 bases of the junction left unmatched. Germline V lookup: CDR1 SGHKS, CDR2 YYEKEE (reference sequence). The CDR3 totals 14 residues. CDR3 in DNA: TGTGCCACCGGAGGGACTAGCGAACAAGAGACCCAGTACTTC. Residues: CATGGTSEQETQYF.

This chain connects TRBV27 to TRBJ2-1; 7 bases are a match to TRBD2. From germline, CDR1 is MNHEY and CDR2 SMNVEV (reference sequence). CDR3 length equals 13 residues. V dropped 1 base and J dropped 8; count of bases not matched to a gene: 2. CDR3 in amino acids: CASSLWGGDEQFF. The CDR3 DNA sequence: TGTGCCAGCAGTTTATGGGGGGGAGATGAGCAGTTCTTC.

The gene calls are TRBV6-1 and TRBJ2-3; 11 bases are shared with TRBD2. The V gene's germline CDR1 is MNHNS and CDR2 SASEGT. The CDR3 has 16 residues. V lost 4 bases and J lost 3; bases outside the gene matches: 6. DNA for the CDR3: TGTGCCAGCAGTGGGGTTACTAGCGGGAGAACAGATACGCAGTATTTT. Amino acid sequence: CASSGVTSGRTDTQYF.

V is TRBV5-1 and J is TRBJ2-6; tentatively, D is TRBD1 (5 bases). Trimming removed 7 bases at V and 0 bases at J, with 11 bases between. In germline, CDR1 is SGHRS, CDR2 YFSETQ. The CDR3 has 15 residues. As DNA, the CDR3 is TGCGCCAGCTGGGGCCGCTCCTCTGGGGCCAACGTCCTGACTTTC. It translates to CASWGRSSGANVLTF.

The V gene is TRBV18, the J gene TRBJ1-3, with TRBD1 as a possible D gene (6 bases). This CDR3 is 14 amino acids long. Germline V CDR1 and CDR2: KGHSH, LQKENI. The germline V and J ends were trimmed by 5 bases and 1 base, with 9 bases remaining between them. In DNA form, the CDR3 reads TGTGCCAGCTCAGAACAGGGTTCTGGAAACACCATATATTTT. Its protein is CASSEQGSGNTIYF.

The chain's CDR3 is CASSRQVSYNEQFF. The CDR3 DNA follows: TGTGCCAGCTCTCGACAGGTGTCCTACAATGAGCAGTTCTTC. The rearrangement uses TRBV9 and TRBJ2-1; D may be TRBD1 (6 bases). Per the germline V gene, CDR1 is SGDLS and CDR2 is YYNGEE. The length of the CDR3 is 14 residues. Trimming cost V 7 bases and J 1 base, with 12 bases left between them. Using reference TRBV9 and TRBJ2-1 for the parts outside the CDR3, the full variable domain is DSGVTQTPKHLITATGQRVTLRCSPRSGDLSVYWYQQSLDQGLQFLIQYYNGEERAKGNILERFSAQQFPDLHSELNLSSLELGDSALYFCASSRQVSYNEQFFGPGTRLTVL.

V and J are TRBV7-9 and TRBJ2-1; the D gene is possibly TRBD2 (6 bases). This CDR3 is built from 13 residues. Trimming took off 5 bases at V and 8 bases at J, with 13 bases between the two ends. Per germline, CDR1 SEHNR and CDR2 FQNEAQ (reference sequence). The CDR3 region has the DNA TGTGCCAGCAGCCCCGGTGGGGGGTATGAGCAGTTCTTC. Translated: CASSPGGGYEQFF.

The chain recombines TRBV24-1 with TRBJ2-1; 9 bases match TRBD2. V gave up 3 bases and J gave up 10 bases; unmatched junction bases: 9. Germline lookup yields CDR1 KGHDR and CDR2 SFDVKD. The CDR3 has 15 amino acids. In nucleotides, the CDR3 is TGTGCCACCAGTGATCCTAGCGGGAAACTCGGGGAGCAGTTCTTC. Encoded protein: CATSDPSGKLGEQFF.

This clone was recorded once. The V and J genes are TRBV21-1 and TRBJ1-6; the DNA was not compared with TRBD1, the D call given in the table. TRBV21-1 is termed a pseudogene. The CDR3 sequence is 15 residues long. Written as DNA, the CDR3 is TGTGCCAGCAGCAAGGGACAGGGCTTTAATTCACCCCTCCACTTT. Translating it yields CASSKGQGFNSPLHF.

The chain carries TRBV2 and TRBJ2-7; a possible D gene is TRBD1 (6 bases). The germline CDR1 and CDR2 sequences are SNHLY and FYNNEI. V lost 3 bases and J lost 3, with 9 bases in between. The CDR3 covers 13 residues. This CDR3 reads CASSEIQGYEQYF. DNA for the CDR3: TGTGCCAGCAGTGAGATACAGGGCTACGAGCAGTACTTC.

This clone was counted a few times. Other DNA variants within this sample encode the same CDR3. The chain links TRBV2 to TRBJ1-2, with 8 bases identical to TRBD1. Germline lookup yields CDR1 SNHLY and CDR2 FYNNEI. V trimming: 6 bases; J trimming: 3 bases; junction bases outside the gene matches: 3. This CDR3 comprises 13 residues. CDR3 in amino acids: CASSGQGYYGYTF. In nucleotides, the CDR3 is TGTGCCAGCAGCGGACAGGGCTACTATGGCTACACCTTC.

Here the CDR3 reads CASSPVPRTDTQYF. The CDR3 DNA sequence: TGTGCCAGCAGCCCGGTCCCCCGGACAGATACGCAGTATTTT. The chain joins TRBV7-8 to TRBJ2-3; D is uncertain. CDR3 length: 14 residues. Per germline, CDR1 SGHVS and CDR2 FQNEAQ. Trimming took 5 bases from V and 3 from J, leaving 12 bases between them.

The chain carries TRBV7-3 and TRBJ1-1, with D unresolved. In germline, CDR1 is SGHTA, CDR2 FQGTGA. This CDR3 comprises 13 residues. V was clipped by 1 base and J by 5 bases, with 8 bases between them. The CDR3 sequence: CASSLNGVTEAFF. CDR3 in DNA: TGTGCCAGCAGCTTAAACGGGGTGACTGAAGCTTTCTTT.

The V gene is TRBV7-9, the J gene TRBJ2-1; 8 bases match TRBD2. The junction had 14 bases not matched to a gene; V was cut back by 8 bases and J by 5 bases. In germline, CDR1 is SEHNR, CDR2 FQNEAQ (reference sequence). The CDR3 is 16 residues long. CDR3 nucleotide sequence: TGTGCCAGCCTGAAGGGCGGGGGGACCTGGGACAATGAGCAGTTCTTC. Its translation: CASLKGGGTWDNEQFF. The full variable domain, rest sourced from reference TRBV7-9 and TRBJ2-1, is DTGVSQNPRHKITKRGQNVTFRCDPISEHNRLYWYRQTLGQGPEFLTYFQNEAQLEKSRLLSDRFSAERPKGSFSTLEIQRTEQGDSAMYLCASLKGGGTWDNEQFFGPGTRLTVL.

The sample holds one count of this clone. This chain uses TRBV24-1 with TRBJ1-2; a weak D match, TRBD1 (6 bases). This CDR3 comprises 13 residues. Trimming stripped 4 bases from V and 6 bases from J, with 11 bases between. Per the germline V gene, CDR1 is KGHDR and CDR2 is SFDVKD. The CDR3 region is CATSDWTVDGYTF. DNA for the CDR3: TGTGCCACCAGTGACTGGACAGTGGATGGCTACACCTTC.

The chain links TRBV5-1 to TRBJ1-3; D gene uncertain. Germline loops: CDR1 SGHRS, CDR2 YFSETQ. Trimming removed 5 bases from V and 0 bases from J, with 15 bases in between. The CDR3 sequence is 16 residues long. The CDR3 region has the DNA TGCGCCAGCAGTAGCCCGGATTCCATCTCTGGAAACACCATATATTTT. It is translated as CASSSPDSISGNTIYF.